Listed below are T cell receptor beta chains from one sample, sequenced in a study of human T cells and chemical hapten exposure. TCRdb independently ran MiXCR on the RACE reads; one entry per CDR3 protein. The data show tens of thousands of distinct CDR3 sequences, with 4.5% to 5.5% seen just once and 9.5% to 15% held by the top ten. The sample taken for sequencing was whole blood. These receptors came from a human donor in good health. Some clones in this sample may be carry-over from other donors' samples. CDR3s include the opening cysteine and the closing phenylalanine or tryptophan. A D gene is named only where the DNA matches it firmly. Expanded clones get a size class; other rows say once, few or many, or leave the size out.

d_call j_call v_call clone_size cdr3_aa cdr3_nt
TRBD1 TRBJ1-1 TRBV29-1 many CSVWGQRLNTEAFF TGCAGCGTCTGGGGACAGCGACTGAACACTGAAGCTTTCTTT
- TRBJ1-2 TRBV27 many CASSLEGMGGGYTF TGTGCCAGCAGTTTAGAAGGGATGGGAGGTGGCTACACCTTC
TRBD1 TRBJ1-2 TRBV19 many CASSRQGNGYTF TGTGCCAGTAGTCGACAGGGGAATGGCTACACCTTC
- TRBJ1-2 TRBV5-5 few CASSLERMTRNGYTF TGTGCCAGCAGCTTGGAACGGATGACAAGGAATGGCTACACCTTC
TRBD1 TRBJ1-4 TRBV6-6 - CASSPGTGLGEKLFF TGTGCCAGCAGTCCGGGGACAGGGCTGGGTGAAAAACTGTTTTTT
TRBD1 TRBJ1-5 TRBV6-5 few CASSPLLTGGHQPQHF TGTGCCAGCAGCCCCCTCTTGACAGGGGGCCATCAGCCCCAGCATTTT
- TRBJ1-1 TRBV3-1 few CASSQVRRAEAFF TGTGCCAGCAGCCAAGTGAGACGGGCTGAAGCTTTCTTT
- TRBJ2-7 TRBV5-1 - CASSLVRGPYEQYF TGCGCCAGCAGCTTGGTGCGCGGGCCCTACGAGCAGTACTTC
TRBD1 TRBJ2-5 TRBV5-1 many CASSSDRGTQYF TGCGCCAGCAGCTCCGACAGGGGGACCCAGTACTTC
- TRBJ2-7 TRBV7-2 many CASSPGIGGLSYEQYF TGTGCCAGCAGCCCAGGTATCGGGGGATTGTCCTACGAGCAGTACTTC
TRBD2 TRBJ2-1 TRBV5-1 many CASSRLAGEAEQFF TGCGCCAGCAGCCGACTAGCGGGAGAGGCTGAGCAGTTCTTC
- TRBJ1-6 TRBV18 many CASSPLGKDSPLHF TGTGCCAGCTCACCACTGGGAAAGGATTCACCCCTCCACTTT
- TRBJ2-5 TRBV27 few CASSLTRLQETQYF TGTGCCAGCAGTTTGACTAGACTTCAAGAGACCCAGTACTTC
- TRBJ2-3 TRBV29-1 many CSVESRGGPTDTQYF TGCAGCGTTGAATCGCGCGGGGGCCCCACAGATACGCAGTATTTT
TRBD1 TRBJ1-2 TRBV3-1 few CASSRNRDSGYTF TGTGCCAGCAGCCGAAACCGGGACAGTGGCTACACCTTC
- TRBJ1-4 TRBV7-9 many CASSKLAGNEKLFF TGTGCCAGCAGCAAACTGGCTGGTAATGAAAAACTGTTTTTT
- TRBJ1-3 TRBV5-1 many CASSYLTGTGNTIYF TGCGCCAGCAGCTACCTTACAGGGACTGGAAACACCATATATTTT
TRBD1 TRBJ1-1 TRBV30 many CAWRQGAFEAFF TGTGCCTGGAGACAGGGGGCGTTTGAAGCTTTCTTT
- TRBJ2-2 TRBV28 many CASSRLMGNTGELFF TGTGCCAGCAGCCGTCTTATGGGGAACACCGGGGAGCTGTTTTTT
TRBD2 TRBJ2-2 TRBV7-2 - CASSLVLAANTGELFF TGTGCCAGCAGCTTAGTGCTAGCGGCGAACACCGGGGAGCTGTTTTTT
TRBD1 TRBJ1-1 TRBV5-1 - CASSAGGGRNTEAFF TGCGCCAGCAGCGCAGGGGGCGGAAGAAACACTGAAGCTTTCTTT
TRBD1 TRBJ2-1 TRBV7-2 many CASSSGQGSYNEQFF TGTGCCAGCAGCTCTGGACAGGGCTCCTACAATGAGCAGTTCTTC
- TRBJ2-7 TRBV12-3/TRBV12-4 many CASSFGLSSYEQYF TGTGCCAGCAGTTTTGGACTGTCGTCCTACGAGCAGTACTTC
- TRBJ2-5 TRBV20-1 few CSATLAGQQETQYF TGCAGTGCCACCTTGGCGGGGCAACAAGAGACCCAGTACTTC
TRBD1 TRBJ1-6 TRBV30 - CAWRSPGGYNSPLHF TGTGCCTGGAGGTCCCCAGGGGGGTATAATTCACCCCTCCACTTT
- TRBJ1-1 TRBV29-1 many CSVEDLGIVNTEAFF TGCAGCGTTGAAGATTTAGGTATCGTGAACACTGAAGCTTTCTTT
- TRBJ2-3 TRBV7-2 many CASSSSLGVLGLNTQYF TGTGCCAGCAGCTCGTCCTTAGGGGTCCTAGGGCTCAATACGCAGTATTTT
- TRBJ2-5 TRBV7-8 few CASSPPRGLGQETQYF TGTGCCAGCAGCCCCCCCCGTGGTTTGGGGCAAGAGACCCAGTACTTC
- TRBJ2-4 TRBV28 many CASSTPRGIQYF TGTGCCAGCAGTACACCCCGGGGCATTCAGTACTTC
- TRBJ2-7 TRBV7-2 many CASSLEPGAYEQYF TGTGCCAGCAGCTTAGAGCCAGGGGCCTACGAGCAGTACTTC
TRBD2 TRBJ2-1 TRBV5-1 few CASSLGKKGLAASYNEQFF TGCGCCAGCAGCCTAGGAAAAAAGGGACTAGCGGCATCATACAATGAGCAGTTCTTC
TRBD2 TRBJ2-3 TRBV6-1 many CASSEAGGGGRVDTQYF TGTGCCAGCAGTGAAGCAGGAGGGGGCGGGAGGGTAGATACGCAGTATTTT
TRBD1 TRBJ2-2 TRBV6-1 many CASSDGTDTGELFF TGTGCCAGCAGTGACGGGACAGACACCGGGGAGCTGTTTTTT
- TRBJ1-1 TRBV18 few CASSPLGIEAFF TGTGCCAGCTCACCTTTGGGTATTGAAGCTTTCTTT
- TRBJ1-3 TRBV5-1 many CASSLGQSSGNTIYF TGCGCCAGCAGCTTAGGGCAGTCCTCTGGAAACACCATATATTTT
- TRBJ1-2 TRBV6-5 - CASSYSSRDYGYTF TGTGCCAGCAGTTACTCGTCCAGGGACTATGGCTACACCTTC
TRBD2 TRBJ2-3 TRBV12-3/TRBV12-4 few CASSPGSGRTDTQYF TGTGCCAGCAGCCCAGGTAGCGGGCGCACAGATACGCAGTATTTT
TRBD1 TRBJ1-6 TRBV9 many CASSATGNNSPLHF TGTGCCAGCAGCGCGACAGGGAATAATTCACCCCTCCACTTT
- TRBJ2-7 TRBV5-1 - CASSLAEYLTYEQYF TGCGCCAGCAGCTTGGCCGAGTACTTAACCTACGAGCAGTACTTC
- TRBJ2-3 TRBV7-9 many CASSLTIASTDTQYF TGTGCCAGCAGCTTAACTATAGCTAGCACAGATACGCAGTATTTT
- TRBJ1-2 TRBV7-2 many CASSLGPANYGYTF TGTGCCAGCAGCTTAGGACCAGCTAACTATGGCTACACCTTC
- TRBJ1-3 TRBV6-1 medium-sized CASSAVGITGNTIYF TGTGCCAGCAGTGCCGTGGGGATAACTGGAAACACCATATATTTT
- TRBJ2-7 TRBV2 - CASSSAAPYEQYF TGTGCCAGCAGTTCGGCGGCTCCCTACGAGCAGTACTTC
TRBD1 TRBJ2-6 TRBV20-1 many CSARTGLSGVLTF TGCAGTGCTAGGACAGGGCTGAGCGGCGTCCTGACTTTC
TRBD1 TRBJ2-7 TRBV10-3 - CAISQPGQGAGEQYF TGTGCCATCAGCCAGCCCGGCCAGGGGGCTGGAGAGCAGTACTTC
- TRBJ2-7 TRBV6-5 many CASSNPGRGLYEQYF TGTGCCAGCTCGAATCCTGGCAGGGGATTGTACGAGCAGTACTTC
- TRBJ2-1 TRBV2 many CASSWGTGNEQFF TGTGCCAGCAGCTGGGGGACGGGTAATGAGCAGTTCTTC
TRBD1 TRBJ1-5 TRBV12-5 many CASGLVALGTASNQPQHF TGTGCTAGTGGTTTGGTAGCCCTCGGGACAGCTAGCAATCAGCCCCAGCATTTT
TRBD2 TRBJ2-3 TRBV7-2 many CASSDKRGSSTDTQYF TGTGCCAGCAGCGACAAGCGGGGTTCATCCACAGATACGCAGTATTTT
- TRBJ2-5 TRBV5-8 many CASSLGRGHSYETQYF TGTGCCAGCAGCTTGGGGCGAGGGCACTCGTACGAGACCCAGTACTTC
- TRBJ1-1 TRBV28 many CASSLLGTEAFF TGTGCCAGCAGTTTACTCGGCACTGAAGCTTTCTTT